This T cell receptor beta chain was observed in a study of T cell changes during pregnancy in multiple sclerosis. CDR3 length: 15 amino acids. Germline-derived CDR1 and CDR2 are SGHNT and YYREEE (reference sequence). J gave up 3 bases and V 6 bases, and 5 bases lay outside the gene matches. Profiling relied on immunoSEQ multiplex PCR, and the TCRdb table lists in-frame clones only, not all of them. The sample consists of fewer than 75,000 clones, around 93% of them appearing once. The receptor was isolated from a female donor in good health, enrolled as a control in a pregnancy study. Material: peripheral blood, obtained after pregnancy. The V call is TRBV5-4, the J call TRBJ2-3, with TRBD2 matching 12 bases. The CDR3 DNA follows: TGTGCCAGCATCACGACTAGCGGGAGAACAGATACGCAGTATTTT. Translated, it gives CASITTSGRTDTQYF.